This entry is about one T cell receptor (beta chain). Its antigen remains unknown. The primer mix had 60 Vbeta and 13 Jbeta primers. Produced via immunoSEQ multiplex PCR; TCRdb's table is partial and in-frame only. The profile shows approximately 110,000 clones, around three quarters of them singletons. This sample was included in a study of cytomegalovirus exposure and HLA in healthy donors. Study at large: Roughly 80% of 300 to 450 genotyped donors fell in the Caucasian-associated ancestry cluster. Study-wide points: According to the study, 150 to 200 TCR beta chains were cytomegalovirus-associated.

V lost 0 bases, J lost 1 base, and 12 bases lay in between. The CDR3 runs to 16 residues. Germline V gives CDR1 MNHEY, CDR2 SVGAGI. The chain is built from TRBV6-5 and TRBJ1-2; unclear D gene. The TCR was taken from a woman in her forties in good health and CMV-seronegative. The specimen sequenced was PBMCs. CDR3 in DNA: TGTGCCAGCAGTTACTCGAAATTCCCAGTTAACTATGGCTACACCTTC. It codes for CASSYSKFPVNYGYTF.